A single sample gave rise to the 9 T cell receptor beta chains below, sequenced in a study of regulatory T cells in long-lasting Graves disease. Specified time point: newly diagnosed GD, antithyroid drugs for less than 3 months. From RNA extracted from PBMCs, the TCR library was made. Arm-PCR of CDR3 regions and iRepertoire HTBI primers were the basis on which TCR beta libraries were built. MiXCR, applied by TCRdb to the multiplex PCR reads, yields one record per CDR3 protein. The sample shows hundreds of thousands of distinct CDR3 sequences, over 15% of them seen only once. Another study also made use of these data, one on T cells in Graves' hyperthyroidism and ophthalmopathy.

Sequenced here: peripheral blood mononuclear cells (PBMCs), sampled at new diagnosis, from a patient treated with antithyroid drugs. The receptor set was obtained from a man between 40 and 49 years old with Graves disease.

This rearrangement joins TRBV2 to TRBJ2-7; 8 bases agree with TRBD1. CDR3 length: 14 amino acids. From germline, CDR1 is SNHLY and CDR2 FYNNEI. With 7 bases clipped from V and 0 bases from J, the junction kept 5 bases outside the gene matches. Here the CDR3 DNA reads TGTGCCAGCAAAACTACAGGGGGCTCCTACGAGCAGTACTTC. Translating it yields CASKTTGGSYEQYF.

The chain uses TRBV5-1 and TRBJ1-5; no reliable D call. The germline V gene has CDR1 SGHRS and CDR2 YFSETQ. The CDR3 contains 13 residues. Trimming took 4 bases from V and 7 from J, leaving 12 bases between them. CDR3 loop: CASSTQADQPQHF. CDR3 DNA: TGCGCCAGCAGCACGCAGGCAGACCAGCCCCAGCATTTT.

This clonotype was found many times. This chain connects TRBV3-1 to TRBJ2-3; 10 positions agree with TRBD2. There are 13 residues in the CDR3. Per germline, CDR1 LGHDT and CDR2 YNNKEL (reference sequence). V lost 4 bases, J lost 5 bases, and 0 bases stayed unmatched. The CDR3 DNA follows: TGTGCCAGCAGCCCTAGCGGGGGAGATACGCAGTATTTT. Its translation is CASSPSGGDTQYF.

This clonotype was detected many times. J is TRBJ2-7 and V is TRBV12-3 or TRBV12-4, with D unclear. The CDR3 spans 15 residues. The V end lost 3 bases, the J end lost 2 bases, and 14 bases lay between the germline ends. This CDR3 is CASSFRRGNTYEQYF. CDR3 bases: TGTGCCAGCAGTTTTCGTAGAGGAAACACCTACGAGCAGTACTTC.

This clonotype was observed a few times. The chain has TRBV19 and TRBJ2-2; D is unresolved. The germline CDR1 and CDR2 sequences are LNHDA and SQIVND (reference sequence). This CDR3 is built from 13 residues. V was shortened by 10 bases and J by 5 bases, with 14 bases between the two germline ends. The CDR3 region is CATFRGLTGELFF. The CDR3 DNA reads TGTGCCACCTTTCGAGGCCTAACCGGGGAGCTGTTTTTT.

The chain recombines TRBV11-2 with TRBJ2-7, with D tentatively TRBD2 (5 bases). The ends were cut back, 4 bases at V and 2 bases at J, with 21 bases in the middle. CDR3 length: 17 amino acids. Germline CDR1 is SGHAT and CDR2 is FQNNGV. The CDR3 protein is CASSSVFGERVTYEQYF. In DNA form, the CDR3 reads TGTGCCAGCAGCTCTGTTTTTGGCGAGAGGGTAACCTACGAGCAGTACTTC.

This clonotype came up many times. The J gene is TRBJ2-7, the V gene TRBV2, with 10 nucleotides matching TRBD1. Germline values: CDR1 SNHLY, CDR2 FYNNEI. V was clipped by 6 bases and J by 2 bases; unmatched bases: 4. The CDR3 is made up of 14 amino acids. The CDR3 sequence is CASRGTGETYEQYF. CDR3 DNA sequence: TGTGCCAGCAGGGGGACAGGGGAAACCTACGAGCAGTACTTC.

This clonotype showed up many times. The chain employs TRBV5-1 and TRBJ2-7; 10 nucleotides align to TRBD2. The V and J ends lost 5 bases and 2 bases, in that order; junction bases with no gene match: 16. The germline V gene has CDR1 SGHRS and CDR2 YFSETQ. The CDR3 consists of 18 residues. CDR3 region: CASSYHLTSGAEAYEQYF. The CDR3 DNA reads as TGCGCCAGCAGTTACCACCTCACTAGCGGGGCTGAAGCCTACGAGCAGTACTTC.

This chain links TRBV14 with TRBJ1-1; D gene unclear. The CDR3 loop spans 15 amino acids. V was clipped by 0 bases and J by 3 bases, with 11 bases between them. Germline lookup yields CDR1 SGHDN and CDR2 FVKESK. This CDR3 reads CASSQDQGQDTEAFF. The CDR3 DNA reads as TGTGCCAGCAGCCAAGATCAAGGCCAGGACACTGAAGCTTTCTTT. Variable domain in full (rest from reference TRBV14 and TRBJ1-1): EAGVTQFPSHSVIEKGQTVTLRCDPISGHDNLYWYRRVMGKEIKFLLHFVKESKQDESGMPNNRFLAERTGGTYSTLKVQPAELEDSGVYFCASSQDQGQDTEAFFGQGTRLTVV.